This TCR beta chain was captured in a study of T cell responses to AZD1222 COVID-19 vaccine. Study-level background: Doses given second, at about 4 or about 12 weeks, were pooled. Study-level results: At baseline, just five or six AZD1222 recipients tested seropositive. After two AZD1222 doses, spike-specific TCR breadth and depth rose versus day 0. It should be noted that donors were predominantly white British and more often female, and clonal diversity was possibly underestimated.

Note on this clone: The target antigen is unknown.

V gave up 5 bases and J gave up 2 bases, with 12 bases separating them. The germline V gene has CDR1 SGHRS and CDR2 YFSETQ. The CDR3 spans 14 residues. Sequencing was performed with immunoSEQ multiplex PCR; in TCRdb, only in-frame clones are kept and a portion is missing. The data hold 95,000 to 150,000 clones, with roughly 88% observed a single time. V and J are TRBV5-1 and TRBJ2-3, with D possibly TRBD2 on 6 matching bases. The source is an adult in good health. The source was peripheral blood, collected on day 0 of AZD1222 vaccination. The CDR3 loop is CASSPGEITDTQYF. CDR3 DNA sequence: TGCGCCAGCAGTCCGGGGGAGATCACAGATACGCAGTATTTT.